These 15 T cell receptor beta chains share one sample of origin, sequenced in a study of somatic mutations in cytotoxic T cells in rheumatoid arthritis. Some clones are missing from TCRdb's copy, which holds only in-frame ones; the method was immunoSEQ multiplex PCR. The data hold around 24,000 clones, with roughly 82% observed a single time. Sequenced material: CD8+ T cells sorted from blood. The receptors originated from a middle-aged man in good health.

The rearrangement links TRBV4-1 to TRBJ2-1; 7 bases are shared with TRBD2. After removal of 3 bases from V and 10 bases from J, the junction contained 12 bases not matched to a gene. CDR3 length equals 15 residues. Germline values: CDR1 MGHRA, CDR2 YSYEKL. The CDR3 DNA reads TGCGCCAGCAGCCACAAGCGGGGAGGGGTGGGGGAGCAGTTCTTC. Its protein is CASSHKRGGVGEQFF.

In nucleotides, the CDR3 is TGTGCCAGCAGCCCAACTAGCGGACCCTACGAGCAGTACTTC. This codes for CASSPTSGPYEQYF. The chain combines TRBV5-4 with TRBJ2-7; TRBD2 agrees at 8 bases. V dropped 4 bases and J dropped 2; count of bases not matched to a gene: 5. The CDR3 runs 14 residues. Germline CDR1 reads SGHNT; CDR2 reads YYREEE (reference sequence).

As DNA, the CDR3 is TGTGCCAGCTTGGGGTACAGAACGAACACCGGGGAGCTGTTTTTT. It is translated as CASLGYRTNTGELFF. The V and J genes are TRBV2 and TRBJ2-2; the D is unclear. The CDR3 covers 15 residues. Germline CDR1 is SNHLY and CDR2 is FYNNEI. The V and J ends lost 8 bases and 0 bases respectively, with 13 bases between them.

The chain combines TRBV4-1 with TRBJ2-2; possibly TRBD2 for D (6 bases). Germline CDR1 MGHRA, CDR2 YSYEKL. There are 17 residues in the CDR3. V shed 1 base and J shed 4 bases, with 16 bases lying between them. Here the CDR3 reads CASSQVDLGLSTGELFF. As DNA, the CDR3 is TGCGCCAGCAGCCAAGTTGATTTGGGACTGTCCACCGGGGAGCTGTTTTTT.

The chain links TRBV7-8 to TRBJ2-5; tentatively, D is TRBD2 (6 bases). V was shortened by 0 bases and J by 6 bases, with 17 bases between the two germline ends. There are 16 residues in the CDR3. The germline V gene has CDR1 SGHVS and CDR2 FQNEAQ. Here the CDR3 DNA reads TGTGCCAGCAGCTTAGCTCTGGGGTTCCGGGAGCAGACCCAGTACTTC. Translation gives CASSLALGFREQTQYF.

The CDR3 bases are TGTGCCAGCAGTTACTTCGGACAGACTAGCACAGATACGCAGTATTTT. The encoded protein is CASSYFGQTSTDTQYF. The gene calls are TRBV6-5 and TRBJ2-3; possibly TRBD1 for D (6 bases). Germline CDR1 and CDR2: MNHEY and SVGAGI. Deletions cut 1 base from V and 0 bases from J, with 11 bases between. The CDR3 extends over 16 amino acids.

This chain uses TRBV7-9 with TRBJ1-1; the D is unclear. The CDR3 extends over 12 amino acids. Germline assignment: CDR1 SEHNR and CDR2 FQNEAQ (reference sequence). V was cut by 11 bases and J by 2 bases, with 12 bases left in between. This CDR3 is CAATLENTEAFF. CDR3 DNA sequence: TGTGCCGCAACGTTGGAAAACACTGAAGCTTTCTTT.

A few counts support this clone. CDR3 residues: CASGSAANTEAFF. Written as DNA, the CDR3 is TGTGCCAGCGGATCAGCGGCTAACACTGAAGCTTTCTTT. The gene calls are TRBV27 and TRBJ1-1, with no clear D. V lost 8 bases and J lost 2, with 12 bases in between. Per germline, CDR1 MNHEY and CDR2 SMNVEV (reference sequence). The CDR3 consists of 13 residues.

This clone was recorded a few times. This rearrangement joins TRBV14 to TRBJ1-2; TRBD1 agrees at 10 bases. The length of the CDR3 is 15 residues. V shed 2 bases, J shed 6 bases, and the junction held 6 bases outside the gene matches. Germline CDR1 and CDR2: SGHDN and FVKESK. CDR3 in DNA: TGTGCCAGCAGCCAATGGACAGGGGGGTCCGATGGCTACACCTTC. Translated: CASSQWTGGSDGYTF.

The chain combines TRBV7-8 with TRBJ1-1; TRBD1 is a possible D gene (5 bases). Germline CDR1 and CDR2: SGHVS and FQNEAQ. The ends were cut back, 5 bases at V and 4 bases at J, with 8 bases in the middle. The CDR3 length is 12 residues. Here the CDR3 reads CASSPGGTEAFF. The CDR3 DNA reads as TGTGCCAGCAGCCCGGGGGGCACTGAAGCTTTCTTT.

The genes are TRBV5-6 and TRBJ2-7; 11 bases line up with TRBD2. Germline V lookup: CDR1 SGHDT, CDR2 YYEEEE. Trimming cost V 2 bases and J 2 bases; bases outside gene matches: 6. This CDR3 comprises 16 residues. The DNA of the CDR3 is TGTGCCAGCAGCTTAGGACTAGCGGGTGTTGCCTACGAGCAGTACTTC. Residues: CASSLGLAGVAYEQYF.

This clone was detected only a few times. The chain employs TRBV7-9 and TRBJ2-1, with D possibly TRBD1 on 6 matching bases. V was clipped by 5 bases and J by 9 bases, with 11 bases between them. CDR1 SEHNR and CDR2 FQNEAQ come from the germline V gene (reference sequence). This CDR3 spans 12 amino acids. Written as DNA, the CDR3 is TGTGCCAGCAGCCTGACAGGCGGTGAGCAGTTCTTC. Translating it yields CASSLTGGEQFF.

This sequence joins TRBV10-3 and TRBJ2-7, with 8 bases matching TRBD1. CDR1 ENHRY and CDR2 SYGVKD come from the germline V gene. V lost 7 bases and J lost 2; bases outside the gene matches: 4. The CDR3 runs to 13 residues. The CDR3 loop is CAIMDRVAYEQYF. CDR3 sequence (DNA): TGTGCCATCATGGACAGGGTCGCCTACGAGCAGTACTTC.

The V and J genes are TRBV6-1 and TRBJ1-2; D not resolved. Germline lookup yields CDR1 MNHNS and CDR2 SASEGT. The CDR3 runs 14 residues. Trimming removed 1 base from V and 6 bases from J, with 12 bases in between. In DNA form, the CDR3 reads TGTGCCAGCAGTGAAGGCCTCGCGGTAGATGGCTACACCTTC. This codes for CASSEGLAVDGYTF.

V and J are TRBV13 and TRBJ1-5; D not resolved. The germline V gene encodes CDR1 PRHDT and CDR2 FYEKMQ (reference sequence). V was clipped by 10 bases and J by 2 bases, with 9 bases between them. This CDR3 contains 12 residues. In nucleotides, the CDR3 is TGTGCCACCTCAAAAGGCAATCAGCCCCAGCATTTT. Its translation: CATSKGNQPQHF.